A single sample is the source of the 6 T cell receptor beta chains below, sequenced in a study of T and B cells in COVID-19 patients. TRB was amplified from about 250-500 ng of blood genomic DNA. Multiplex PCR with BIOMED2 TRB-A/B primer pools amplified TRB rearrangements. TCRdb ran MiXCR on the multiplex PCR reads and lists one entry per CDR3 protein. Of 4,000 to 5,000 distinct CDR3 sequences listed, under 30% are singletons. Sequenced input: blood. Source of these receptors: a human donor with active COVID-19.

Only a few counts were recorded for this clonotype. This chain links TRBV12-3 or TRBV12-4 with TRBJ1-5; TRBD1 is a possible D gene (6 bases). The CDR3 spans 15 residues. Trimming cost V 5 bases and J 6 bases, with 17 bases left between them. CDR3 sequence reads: CASSRDRLPIQPQHF. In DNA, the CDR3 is TGTGCCAGCAGTCGTGACAGGCTTCCCATTCAGCCCCAGCATTTT.

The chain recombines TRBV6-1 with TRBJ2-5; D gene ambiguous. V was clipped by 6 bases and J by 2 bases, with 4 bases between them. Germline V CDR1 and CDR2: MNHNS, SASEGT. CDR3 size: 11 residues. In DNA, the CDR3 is TGTGCCAGCAGCCAACAAGAGACCCAGTACTTC. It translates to CASSQQETQYF.

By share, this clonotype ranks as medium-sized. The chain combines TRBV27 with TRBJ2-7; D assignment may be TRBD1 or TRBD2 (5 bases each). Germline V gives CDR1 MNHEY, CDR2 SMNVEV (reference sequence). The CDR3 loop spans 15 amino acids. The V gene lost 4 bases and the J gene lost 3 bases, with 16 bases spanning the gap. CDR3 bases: TGTGCCAGCAGTTCCCAGGGACCCATGGGCTACGAGCAGTACTTC. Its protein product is CASSSQGPMGYEQYF.

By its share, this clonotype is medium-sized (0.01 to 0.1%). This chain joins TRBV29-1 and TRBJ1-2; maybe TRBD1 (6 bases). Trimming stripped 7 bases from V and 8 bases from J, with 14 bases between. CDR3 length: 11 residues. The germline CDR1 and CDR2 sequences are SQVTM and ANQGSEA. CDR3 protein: CSATRGGGYTF. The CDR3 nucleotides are TGCAGCGCCACCCGAGGGGGGGGCTACACCTTC.

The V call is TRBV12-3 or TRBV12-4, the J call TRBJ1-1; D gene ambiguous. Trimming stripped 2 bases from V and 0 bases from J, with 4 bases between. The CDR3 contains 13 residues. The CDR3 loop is CASSLYLNTEAFF. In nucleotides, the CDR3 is TGTGCCAGCAGTTTATACCTGAACACTGAAGCTTTCTTT.

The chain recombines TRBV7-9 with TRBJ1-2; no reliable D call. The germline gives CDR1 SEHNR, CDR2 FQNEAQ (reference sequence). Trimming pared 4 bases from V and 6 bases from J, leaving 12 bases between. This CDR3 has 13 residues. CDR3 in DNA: TGTGCCAGCAGCTCCGATAGATGGCATGGCTACACCTTC. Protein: CASSSDRWHGYTF. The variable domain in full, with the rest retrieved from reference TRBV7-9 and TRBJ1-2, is DTGVSQNPRHKITKRGQNVTFRCDPISEHNRLYWYRQTLGQGPEFLTYFQNEAQLEKSRLLSDRFSAERPKGSFSTLEIQRTEQGDSAMYLCASSSDRWHGYTFGSGTRLTVV.